This TCR beta chain derives from a study of T cell changes during pregnancy in multiple sclerosis. The CDR3 loop spans 17 amino acids. The germline CDR1 and CDR2 sequences are GTSNPN and SVGIG (reference sequence). V lost 0 bases and J lost 0, with 15 bases in between. The assay was immunoSEQ multiplex PCR, and TCRdb's table has in-frame clones only and misses some. This sample has about 79,000 clones; 93% occur once, and the top ten carry 0.75%. The chain recombines TRBV30 with TRBJ1-3, with D tentatively TRBD1 (5 bases). The TCR comes from a female donor in good health, enrolled as a control in a pregnancy study. The sequencing here drew on peripheral blood, taken in the second trimester of pregnancy. This chain's CDR3 is CAWSVMTVRYSGNTIYF. For the CDR3, the DNA is TGTGCCTGGAGTGTTATGACAGTCCGATACTCTGGAAACACCATATATTTT. Drawing the rest from reference TRBV30 and TRBJ1-3, the complete variable domain is SQTIHQWPATLVQPVGSPLSLECTVEGTSNPNLYWYRQAAGRGLQLLFYSVGIGQISSEVPQNLSASRPQDRQFILSSKKLLLSDSGFYLCAWSVMTVRYSGNTIYFGEGSWLTVV.